One sample yielded the 20 T cell receptor beta chains listed below, sequenced in a study of CD8 T cells in Susac syndrome. Random hexamers were used to reverse transcribe an amount of about 0.45 to 1 ug RNA. TCRdb re-called the immunoSEQ multiplex PCR reads with MiXCR, one entry per CDR3 protein. This table holds a few hundred thousand distinct CDR3 sequences, about 85% found once. Material: CD8+ T cells from PBMCs. These receptors came from a human donor with multiple sclerosis.

The V call is TRBV24-1, the J call TRBJ1-5; no clear D. V was clipped by 3 bases and J by 6 bases, with 5 bases between them. This CDR3 is built from 12 residues. CDR1 and CDR2 (germline): KGHDR, SFDVKD. The CDR3 loop is CATSDGSQPQHF. The CDR3 bases are TGTGCCACCAGTGATGGAAGTCAGCCCCAGCATTTT.

The V call is TRBV7-8, the J call TRBJ1-2, with TRBD1 as a possible D gene (5 bases). CDR1 is SGHVS, CDR2 FQNEAQ, per germline. The CDR3 length is 14 residues. Trimming left V 5 bases short and J 4 bases short, with 14 bases between. The CDR3 is CASSNVQDPYGYTF. The CDR3 DNA follows: TGTGCCAGCAGCAACGTACAGGACCCCTATGGCTACACCTTC.

CDR3 sequence reads: CASSWGTGWNQPQHF. CDR3 bases: TGTGCCAGCAGTTGGGGGACAGGATGGAATCAGCCCCAGCATTTT. The genes are TRBV2 and TRBJ1-5; 8 bases agree with TRBD1. Per the germline V gene, CDR1 is SNHLY and CDR2 is FYNNEI. The CDR3 has 15 residues. J was trimmed by 4 bases and V by 5 bases; bases with no gene match: 7.

The chain joins TRBV5-8 to TRBJ2-7, with 7 positions matching TRBD2. V shed 4 bases, J shed 2 bases, and the junction held 12 bases outside the gene matches. Germline V CDR1 and CDR2: SGHTS, YDEGEE. This CDR3 has 16 amino acids. The CDR3 sequence: CASSPADGGGTYEQYF. The CDR3 coding sequence is TGTGCCAGCAGCCCGGCGGACGGGGGAGGGACCTACGAGCAGTACTTC.

The chain recombines TRBV7-6 with TRBJ1-4; TRBD1 is a possible D gene (6 bases). CDR3 length: 14 amino acids. Trimming left V 5 bases short and J 8 bases short, with 15 bases between. Germline V CDR1 and CDR2: SGHVS, FNYEAQ. The CDR3 bases are TGTGCCAGCAGCCTCGGGGGGGGCGAGGAAAAACTGTTTTTT. Protein product: CASSLGGGEEKLFF.

The chain employs TRBV6-5 and TRBJ2-2; the match to TRBD2 covers 10 bases. Trimming took 5 bases from V and 6 from J; bases not matched to a gene: 6. The length of the CDR3 is 15 residues. Germline CDR1 is MNHEY and CDR2 is SVGAGI. CDR3 nucleotides: TGTGCCAGCAGTCCGAGCGGGGGGGCCGCCGGGGAGCTGTTTTTT. This codes for CASSPSGGAAGELFF.

This sequence joins TRBV12-3 or TRBV12-4 and TRBJ1-1; D gene ambiguous. This CDR3 comprises 11 residues. V lost 3 bases, J lost 6 bases, and 5 bases lay in between. As DNA, the CDR3 is TGTGCCAGCAGTTTTTTGGCTGAAGCTTTCTTT. Translating it yields CASSFLAEAFF.

J is TRBJ2-1 and V is TRBV3-1; 8 nucleotides match TRBD2. V shed 0 bases and J 7 bases; nucleotides not matched to a gene: 14. The CDR3 is 18 residues long. The germline V gene has CDR1 LGHDT and CDR2 YNNKEL (reference sequence). CDR3: CASSQDRIAGPPGNEQFF. In nucleotides, the CDR3 is TGTGCCAGCAGCCAAGATCGAATAGCGGGACCTCCGGGTAATGAGCAGTTCTTC.

The chain links TRBV18 to TRBJ2-3; TRBD1 matches 8 bases. Germline CDR1 and CDR2: KGHSH and LQKENI. V shed 3 bases and J 0 bases; nucleotides not matched to a gene: 5. The CDR3 loop spans 16 amino acids. CDR3 protein: CASSPGQGRSTDTQYF. CDR3 nucleotides: TGTGCCAGCTCACCTGGACAGGGTAGGAGCACAGATACGCAGTATTTT.

The chain joins TRBV10-1 to TRBJ2-3, with 9 bases matching TRBD2. In germline, CDR1 is WNHNN, CDR2 SYGVQD (reference sequence). J lost 9 bases, V lost 2 bases, and 9 bases had no gene match. This CDR3 comprises 15 residues. DNA for the CDR3: TGCGCCAGCAGTGAGGTAGCGGGGGCGTCGGGGACGCAGTATTTT. Protein: CASSEVAGASGTQYF.

The chain couples TRBV4-1 to TRBJ2-7, with 9 positions matching TRBD2. Germline values: CDR1 MGHRA, CDR2 YSYEKL. V was clipped by 3 bases and J by 3 bases; unmatched bases: 6. The CDR3 runs to 15 residues. The DNA of the CDR3 is TGCGCCAGCAGCCACCGACTAGCGGCGAGCTACGAGCAGTACTTC. This translates into CASSHRLAASYEQYF.

CDR3 amino acids: CASSGLRGTNTGELFF. CDR3 DNA sequence: TGTGCCAGCAGCGGGTTGAGGGGGACGAACACCGGGGAGCTGTTTTTT. The rearrangement links TRBV7-9 to TRBJ2-2; weak D call: TRBD1 (6 bases). The germline gives CDR1 SEHNR, CDR2 FQNEAQ (reference sequence). V dropped 5 bases and J dropped 0 bases, with 13 bases sitting between them. CDR3 size: 16 residues.

This sequence joins TRBV20-1 and TRBJ2-3; perhaps TRBD2 as D (7 bases). Germline loops: CDR1 DFQATT, CDR2 SNEGSKA (reference sequence). The CDR3 contains 18 residues. The ends were cut back, 1 base at V and 2 bases at J, with 22 bases in the middle. The chain's CDR3 is CSARAALADSYVTDTQYF. In DNA form, the CDR3 reads TGCAGTGCTAGAGCGGCTCTAGCGGACAGTTATGTCACAGATACGCAGTATTTT.

V is TRBV28 and J is TRBJ2-3; D gene uncertain. Trimming stripped 1 base from V and 2 bases from J, with 10 bases between. Germline CDR1 and CDR2: MDHEN and SYDVKM. CDR3 length: 15 residues. DNA of the CDR3: TGTGCCAGCAGTTTATCGGCCCCCGACACAGATACGCAGTATTTT. It encodes CASSLSAPDTDTQYF.

The CDR3 protein is CASSLMIAGDVADTQYF. Written as DNA, the CDR3 is TGCGCCAGCAGCCTGATGATAGCGGGAGACGTGGCAGATACGCAGTATTTT. This rearrangement joins TRBV4-1 to TRBJ2-3, with 9 nucleotides matching TRBD2. CDR3 size: 17 residues. Germline V lookup: CDR1 MGHRA, CDR2 YSYEKL. With V trimmed by 4 bases and J by 4 bases, 12 bases remained unmatched.

The V and J genes are TRBV12-3 or TRBV12-4 and TRBJ2-5; 7 bases line up with TRBD2. CDR3 length: 16 residues. Germline trimming cut 6 bases from V and 4 bases from J; bases unmatched to any gene: 14. The CDR3 sequence: CASSLKTSPRGETQYF. DNA for the CDR3: TGTGCCAGCAGCCTCAAGACTAGCCCTAGAGGAGAGACCCAGTACTTC.

J is TRBJ2-1 and V is TRBV5-1; 10 positions match TRBD2. The V segment lost 4 bases and the J segment 8 bases; nucleotides outside the gene matches: 21. Germline loops: CDR1 SGHRS, CDR2 YFSETQ. The CDR3 is 19 amino acids. The CDR3 sequence: CASSGSWVGTSESKDEQFF. The CDR3 coding sequence is TGCGCCAGCAGCGGGTCCTGGGTTGGGACTAGCGAAAGTAAGGATGAGCAGTTCTTC.

This chain links TRBV6-1 with TRBJ1-2; D might be TRBD1 (5 bases). V lost 11 bases, J lost 8 bases, and 9 bases lay in between. The CDR3 is 9 residues long. CDR1 is MNHNS and CDR2 is SASEGT in the germline V gene. This CDR3 is CAAGGGYTF. The CDR3 DNA sequence: TGTGCCGCGGGGGGGGGCTACACCTTC.

This clonotype was seen a handful of times. The chain links TRBV6-1 to TRBJ2-7, with unresolved D. Per germline, CDR1 MNHNS and CDR2 SASEGT. Trimming stripped 6 bases from V and 6 bases from J, with 6 bases between. The CDR3 consists of 10 residues. The CDR3 DNA reads TGTGCCAGCAGGACGACCGAGCAGTACTTC. Its protein product is CASRTTEQYF.

The rearrangement joins TRBV27 to TRBJ1-2; D is perhaps TRBD1 (5 bases). The V and J ends lost 3 bases and 2 bases respectively, with 16 bases between them. The CDR3 runs 16 residues. Germline V CDR1 and CDR2: MNHEY, SMNVEV (reference sequence). CDR3 DNA sequence: TGTGCCAGCAGTTTTTCGGGGCAGGGTCCGAACTATGGCTACACCTTC. This sequence encodes CASSFSGQGPNYGYTF.